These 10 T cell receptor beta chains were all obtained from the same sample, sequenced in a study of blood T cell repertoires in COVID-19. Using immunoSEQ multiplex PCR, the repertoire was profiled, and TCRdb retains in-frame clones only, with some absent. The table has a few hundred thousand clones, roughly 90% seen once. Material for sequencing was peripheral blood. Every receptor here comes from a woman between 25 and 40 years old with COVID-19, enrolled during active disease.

CDR3: CASSPRRAYEQYF. The DNA for the CDR3 is TGTGCCAGCAGCCCTAGACGGGCCTACGAGCAGTACTTC. The genes are TRBV7-9 and TRBJ2-7, with D unclear. Germline V lookup: CDR1 SEHNR, CDR2 FQNEAQ (reference sequence). The V gene lost 5 bases and the J gene lost 2 bases, with 10 bases spanning the gap. The CDR3 spans 13 residues.

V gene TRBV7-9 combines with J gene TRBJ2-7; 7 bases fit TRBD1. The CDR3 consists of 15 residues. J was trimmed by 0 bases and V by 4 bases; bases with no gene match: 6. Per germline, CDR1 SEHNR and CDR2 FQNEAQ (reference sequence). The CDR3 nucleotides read TGTGCCAGCAGCTCCCGACAGGGACGCTCCTACGAGCAGTACTTC. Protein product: CASSSRQGRSYEQYF.

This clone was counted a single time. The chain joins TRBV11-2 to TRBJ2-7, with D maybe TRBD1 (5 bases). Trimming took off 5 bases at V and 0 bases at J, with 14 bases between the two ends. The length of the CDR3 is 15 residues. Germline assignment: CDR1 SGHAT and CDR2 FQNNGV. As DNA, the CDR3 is TGTGCCAGCAGCCAACAGGCGTCGAGCTCCTACGAGCAGTACTTC. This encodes CASSQQASSSYEQYF.

CDR3 bases: TGTGCCAGCAGCGTCAGACAGGGGGCATACTATGGCTACACCTTC. Its protein is CASSVRQGAYYGYTF. The chain uses TRBV2 and TRBJ1-2; 10 bases match TRBD1. The CDR3 consists of 15 residues. The trim removed 6 bases at V and 3 bases at J, leaving 7 bases unmatched. Germline V gene lookup returns CDR1 SNHLY and CDR2 FYNNEI. Combining the CDR3 with reference TRBV2 and TRBJ1-2 gives the whole variable domain EPEVTQTPSHQVTQMGQEVILRCVPISNHLYFYWYRQILGQKVEFLVSFYNNEISEKSEIFDDQFSVERPDGSNFTLKIRSTKLEDSAMYFCASSVRQGAYYGYTFGSGTRLTVV.

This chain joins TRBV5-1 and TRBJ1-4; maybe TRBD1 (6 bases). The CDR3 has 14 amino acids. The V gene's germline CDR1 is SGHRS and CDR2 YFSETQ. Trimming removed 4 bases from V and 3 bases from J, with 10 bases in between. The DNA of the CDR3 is TGCGCCAGCAGCCCGGGGGGGCCTAATGAAAAACTGTTTTTT. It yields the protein CASSPGGPNEKLFF.

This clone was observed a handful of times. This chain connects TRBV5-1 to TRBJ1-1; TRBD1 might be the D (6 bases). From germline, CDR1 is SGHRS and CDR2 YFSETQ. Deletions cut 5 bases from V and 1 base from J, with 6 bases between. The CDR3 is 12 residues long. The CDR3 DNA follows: TGCGCCAGCAGACAGGGGAACACTGAAGCTTTCTTT. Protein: CASRQGNTEAFF.

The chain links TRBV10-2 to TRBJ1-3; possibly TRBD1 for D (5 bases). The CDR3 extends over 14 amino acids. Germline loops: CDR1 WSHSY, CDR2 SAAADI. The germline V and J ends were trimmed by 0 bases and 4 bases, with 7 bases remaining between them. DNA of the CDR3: TGCGCCAGCAGTGAGTCGGGGGGGGGAAACACCATATATTTT. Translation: CASSESGGGNTIYF.

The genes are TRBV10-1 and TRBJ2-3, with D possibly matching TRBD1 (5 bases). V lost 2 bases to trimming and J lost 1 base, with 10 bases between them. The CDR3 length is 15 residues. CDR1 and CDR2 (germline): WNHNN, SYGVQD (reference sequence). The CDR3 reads CASSERGVGTDTQYF. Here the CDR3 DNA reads TGCGCCAGCAGTGAGAGGGGCGTTGGCACAGATACGCAGTATTTT.

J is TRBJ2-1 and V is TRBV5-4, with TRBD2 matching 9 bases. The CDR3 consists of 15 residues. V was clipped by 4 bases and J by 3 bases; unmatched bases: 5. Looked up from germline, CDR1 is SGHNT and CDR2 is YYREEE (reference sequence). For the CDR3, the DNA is TGTGCCAGCAGCCTGACTAGCGGAAGCTACAATGAGCAGTTCTTC. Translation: CASSLTSGSYNEQFF.

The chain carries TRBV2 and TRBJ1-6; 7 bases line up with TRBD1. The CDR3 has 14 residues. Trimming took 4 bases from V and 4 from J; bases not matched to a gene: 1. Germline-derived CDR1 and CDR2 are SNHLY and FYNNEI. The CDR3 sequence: CASSATGYNSPLHF. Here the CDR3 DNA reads TGTGCCAGCAGTGCGACAGGGTATAATTCACCCCTCCACTTT. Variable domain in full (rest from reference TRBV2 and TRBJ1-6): EPEVTQTPSHQVTQMGQEVILRCVPISNHLYFYWYRQILGQKVEFLVSFYNNEISEKSEIFDDQFSVERPDGSNFTLKIRSTKLEDSAMYFCASSATGYNSPLHFGNGTRLTVT.